These 31 T cell receptor beta chains originate from one sample sequenced in a study of type 1 and type 2 diabetes patients. PCR was run on genomic DNA. A primer set of 30 forward and 13 reverse primers amplified the CDR3. TCRdb used MiXCR to reprocess the multiplex PCR reads, holding one entry per CDR3 protein. This table has 250,000 to 300,000 distinct CDR3 sequences, around 47% appearing once. The material sequenced was peripheral blood mononuclear cells (PBMCs). These TCRs come from a man between 18 and 29 years old with type 2 diabetes.

The count of this clonotype is one. The chain recombines TRBV10-1 with TRBJ2-1; TRBD2 matches 7 bases. The J segment lost 7 bases and the V segment lost 6 bases, leaving 21 bases of the junction unmatched. CDR1 is WNHNN, CDR2 SYGVQD, per germline (reference sequence). The CDR3 length is 18 residues. The CDR3 region has the DNA TGCGCCAGCAGCCTGCGCAGGGAGGGCCAGACTCCGGGGAATGAGCAGTTCTTC. Protein sequence: CASSLRREGQTPGNEQFF.

This clonotype showed up many times. V usage is TRBV2 and J usage is TRBJ2-5; D gene uncertain. Germline-derived CDR1 and CDR2 are SNHLY and FYNNEI. CDR3 length equals 13 residues. V was trimmed by 5 bases and J by 1 base, leaving 8 bases between them. The CDR3 is CASSRWGQETQYF. CDR3 nucleotides: TGTGCCAGCAGTAGGTGGGGCCAAGAGACCCAGTACTTC.

The CDR3 reads CASSQDRVRNTIYF. CDR3 DNA: TGCGCCAGCAGCCAAGACAGGGTGAGAAACACCATATATTTT. The rearrangement links TRBV4-3 to TRBJ1-3; tentatively, D is TRBD1 (5 bases). Germline loops: CDR1 LGHNA, CDR2 YSLEER. The CDR3 extends over 14 amino acids. The V gene lost 0 bases and the J gene lost 5 bases, with 8 bases spanning the gap.

The chain couples TRBV2 to TRBJ1-6, with unresolved D. Germline loops: CDR1 SNHLY, CDR2 FYNNEI. This CDR3 comprises 13 residues. V was cut by 0 bases and J by 9 bases, with 6 bases left in between. The CDR3 region has the DNA TGTGCCAGCAGTGAAGCCGCTAGTTCACCCCTCCACTTT. Amino acids: CASSEAASSPLHF.

The rearrangement links TRBV28 to TRBJ1-5; D is ambiguous. Per germline, CDR1 MDHEN and CDR2 SYDVKM. V shed 6 bases and J shed 6 bases, with 18 bases lying between them. The CDR3 spans 15 residues. This CDR3 is CASRPGFGQVQPQHF. The CDR3 DNA reads TGTGCCAGCAGACCCGGATTCGGTCAGGTTCAGCCCCAGCATTTT.

The chain employs TRBV12-3 or TRBV12-4 and TRBJ2-5; D is unclear. The CDR3 extends over 15 amino acids. Trimming stripped 5 bases from V and 2 bases from J, with 15 bases between. The CDR3 bases are TGTGCCAGCAGTCCGTCCCCAGGAATACAAGAGACCCAGTACTTC. This translates into CASSPSPGIQETQYF.

In this sample, this clonotype turned up a few times. The chain links TRBV20-1 to TRBJ1-1; 7 bases fit TRBD1. Germline V gene data show CDR1 as DFQATT and CDR2 as SNEGSKA (reference sequence). V lost 6 bases, J lost 6 bases, and 10 bases stayed unmatched. The CDR3 consists of 13 residues. The CDR3 here is CSARRDSRAEAFF. CDR3 sequence (DNA): TGCAGTGCGAGAAGGGACAGTCGGGCTGAAGCTTTCTTT.

The chain couples TRBV19 to TRBJ2-3, with D maybe TRBD1 (5 bases). Trimming removed 5 bases at V and 5 bases at J, with 14 bases between. Germline CDR1 reads LNHDA; CDR2 reads SQIVND (reference sequence). The CDR3 runs to 14 residues. The CDR3 coding sequence is TGTGCCAGTAGTCCTGGACCCAGGGTAGATACGCAGTATTTT. Translating gives CASSPGPRVDTQYF.

The chain couples TRBV20-1 to TRBJ2-2, with no clear D. Germline CDR1 DFQATT, CDR2 SNEGSKA (reference sequence). This CDR3 has 13 amino acids. The V end lost 3 bases, the J end lost 8 bases, and 13 bases lay between the germline ends. The CDR3 DNA is TGCAGTGCTAGTGTCTGGAACGGTGGGGAGCTGTTTTTT. It codes for CSASVWNGGELFF.

The V gene is TRBV6-2 or TRBV6-3, the J gene TRBJ1-6; TRBD1 might be the D (5 bases). The V end was cut by 7 bases, the J end by 7 bases, with 11 bases between. Germline lookup yields CDR1 MNHEY and CDR2 SVGEGT. CDR3 length: 13 residues. The CDR3: CASKEGRNSPLHF. CDR3 DNA sequence: TGTGCCAGCAAAGAGGGACGAAATTCACCCCTCCACTTT.

This clonotype was seen at least ten times. The chain carries TRBV19 and TRBJ1-4; 7 nucleotides agree with TRBD1. The germline gives CDR1 LNHDA, CDR2 SQIVND (reference sequence). Germline trimming cut 3 bases from V and 4 bases from J; bases unmatched to any gene: 2. The CDR3 totals 14 residues. CDR3 loop: CASSMGTDNEKLFF. The CDR3, as DNA: TGTGCCAGTAGTATGGGGACAGATAATGAAAAACTGTTTTTT.

The gene calls are TRBV6-6 and TRBJ2-7, with D maybe TRBD2 (6 bases). The V gene's germline CDR1 is MNHNY and CDR2 SVGAGI (reference sequence). This CDR3 has 13 amino acids. V shed 0 bases and J shed 5 bases, with 8 bases lying between them. The CDR3: CASSYSGGNEQYF. CDR3 DNA sequence: TGTGCCAGCAGTTACTCCGGGGGTAACGAGCAGTACTTC.

The V and J genes are TRBV4-1 and TRBJ1-4, with 9 positions matching TRBD1. Germline V CDR1 and CDR2: MGHRA, YSYEKL. The CDR3 is 15 residues long. Trimming at V came to 0 bases and at J to 8 bases, leaving 4 bases not matched to a gene. CDR3 DNA: TGCGCCAGCAGCCAAGAGGACAGGGGACGCGAAAAACTGTTTTTT. Translating it yields CASSQEDRGREKLFF.

The J gene is TRBJ2-7, the V gene TRBV20-1; 11 nucleotides line up with TRBD2. V lost 4 bases, J lost 0 bases, and 2 bases stayed unmatched. Per the germline V gene, CDR1 is DFQATT and CDR2 is SNEGSKA (reference sequence). This CDR3 has 14 residues. DNA of the CDR3: TGCAGTGCTACTACTAGCGGGAGCTCCTACGAGCAGTACTTC. Its protein is CSATTSGSSYEQYF.

This clonotype came up a few times. The V and J genes are TRBV20-1 and TRBJ2-5; D not certain. V was pared by 2 bases and J by 2 bases, with 15 bases between. In germline, CDR1 is DFQATT, CDR2 SNEGSKA (reference sequence). CDR3 length: 15 amino acids. The CDR3 sequence is CSARIMADIQETQYF. In DNA, the CDR3 is TGCAGTGCTAGAATTATGGCTGATATTCAAGAGACCCAGTACTTC.

This rearrangement joins TRBV29-1 to TRBJ1-1; unclear D gene. The V end lost 4 bases, the J end lost 6 bases, and 6 bases lay between the germline ends. This CDR3 has 10 amino acids. Germline V gives CDR1 SQVTM, CDR2 ANQGSEA. The CDR3 bases are TGCAGCGTTGGTGGCCCTGAAGCTTTCTTT. It encodes CSVGGPEAFF.

The table lists this clonotype with a few counts. The V call is TRBV7-8, the J call TRBJ2-5, with D perhaps being TRBD1 or TRBD2 (5 bases each). The CDR3 length is 14 residues. In germline, CDR1 is SGHVS, CDR2 FQNEAQ. V was shortened by 5 bases and J by 4 bases, with 14 bases between the two germline ends. The CDR3 sequence is CASSQGPRGETQYF. CDR3 nucleotide sequence: TGTGCCAGCAGCCAGGGACCCCGAGGAGAGACCCAGTACTTC.

The rearrangement links TRBV2 to TRBJ2-3, with TRBD1 as a possible D gene (6 bases). CDR1 is SNHLY and CDR2 is FYNNEI in the germline V gene. The CDR3 has 15 amino acids. The germline V and J ends were trimmed by 6 bases and 1 base, with 14 bases remaining between them. CDR3 protein: CASSPPHRGTDTQYF. The DNA of the CDR3 is TGTGCCAGCAGCCCCCCCCACAGGGGCACAGATACGCAGTATTTT.

The chain recombines TRBV6-5 with TRBJ2-3; TRBD1 is a possible D gene (6 bases). The CDR3 is 15 residues long. The V end lost 5 bases, the J end lost 1 base, and 13 bases lay between the germline ends. Looked up from germline, CDR1 is MNHEY and CDR2 is SVGAGI. The CDR3 DNA is TGTGCCAGCAGTACACAGGGTGACGGCACAGATACGCAGTATTTT. Protein: CASSTQGDGTDTQYF.

Here the CDR3 DNA reads TGTGCCAGCAGTGTGGGCAGGGAATGGGGGACCTACGAGCAGTACTTC. Protein sequence: CASSVGREWGTYEQYF. The rearrangement uses TRBV2 and TRBJ2-7; the D call may be TRBD1 or TRBD2 (5 bases each). There are 16 residues in the CDR3. Between the trimmed V and J ends, which lost 4 bases and 2 bases, there was a span of 18 bases. Germline lookup yields CDR1 SNHLY and CDR2 FYNNEI.

J is TRBJ2-7 and V is TRBV6-2 or TRBV6-3; perhaps TRBD2 as D (5 bases). Trimming stripped 4 bases from V and 8 bases from J, with 18 bases between. The CDR3 is 14 amino acids. The germline gives CDR1 MNHEY, CDR2 SVGEGT. CDR3 nucleotide sequence: TGTGCCAGCAGTTTTGGAGGACCTCTGACGCAGCAGTACTTC. This translates into CASSFGGPLTQQYF.

This clonotype turned up a few times. The chain employs TRBV2 and TRBJ2-3; TRBD1 matches 11 bases. V lost 2 bases and J lost 2; bases outside the gene matches: 6. Germline V gene data show CDR1 as SNHLY and CDR2 as FYNNEI. There are 17 residues in the CDR3. CDR3 protein: CASSEYRTGGLTDTQYF. The DNA of the CDR3 is TGTGCCAGCAGTGAATACAGGACAGGGGGCCTCACAGATACGCAGTATTTT.

The rearrangement joins TRBV4-1 to TRBJ2-5, with D possibly matching TRBD2 (6 bases). CDR3 length: 15 amino acids. V lost 0 bases and J 2 bases, leaving 10 bases between the germline ends. Per the germline V gene, CDR1 is MGHRA and CDR2 is YSYEKL. The CDR3 nucleotides read TGCGCCAGCAGCCAAGAACCCGGGACTCAAGAGACCCAGTACTTC. It specifies CASSQEPGTQETQYF.

This clonotype came up once. The chain employs TRBV2 and TRBJ2-7, with 9 bases aligning to TRBD2. CDR1 is SNHLY and CDR2 is FYNNEI in the germline V gene. The junction had 10 bases not matched to a gene; V was cut back by 9 bases and J by 4 bases. There are 14 residues in the CDR3. The CDR3 is CASSGPGLAYEQYF. The CDR3 DNA follows: TGTGCCAGTAGCGGCCCGGGACTAGCATACGAGCAGTACTTC.

This clonotype was recorded a few times. The CDR3 sequence: CASSILTPRGRGKNTEAFF. CDR3 DNA: TGTGCCAGTTCGATCCTTACCCCGCGGGGCAGAGGGAAGAACACTGAAGCTTTCTTT. This rearrangement joins TRBV19 to TRBJ1-1; the D gene is possibly TRBD1 (5 bases). The CDR3 contains 19 residues. Between the trimmed V and J ends, which lost 8 bases and 1 base, there was a span of 29 bases. Germline-derived CDR1 and CDR2 are LNHDA and SQIVND (reference sequence).

There are a few counts of this clonotype. The chain is built from TRBV7-3 and TRBJ2-1, with TRBD2 identical over 7 bases. The ends lost 1 base at V and 7 bases at J; junction bases unmatched: 4. This CDR3 contains 14 residues. Germline V CDR1 and CDR2: SGHTA, FQGTGA. The CDR3 nucleotides are TGTGCCAGCAGCTTAAGGACTAGGGCGAATGAGCAGTTCTTC. Its protein product is CASSLRTRANEQFF.

V is TRBV28 and J is TRBJ2-5; D gene unclear. The CDR3 runs 12 residues. Per germline, CDR1 MDHEN and CDR2 SYDVKM. With 5 bases removed from V and 5 bases from J, the gap between germline ends came to 9 bases. The CDR3 reads CASSRAVETQYF. In DNA form, the CDR3 reads TGTGCCAGCAGTCGGGCAGTTGAGACCCAGTACTTC.

V gene TRBV7-6 combines with J gene TRBJ2-2; 8 bases fit TRBD2. J was trimmed by 1 base and V by 3 bases; bases with no gene match: 7. Germline CDR1 and CDR2: SGHVS and FNYEAQ. The CDR3 covers 17 residues. The CDR3 DNA is TGTGCCAGCAGCTTGCCCCGGGGGGGTCGGAACACCGGGGAGCTGTTTTTT. Its protein is CASSLPRGGRNTGELFF.

V and J are TRBV5-1 and TRBJ2-1; TRBD1 matches 11 bases. Germline-derived CDR1 and CDR2 are SGHRS and YFSETQ. The CDR3 spans 15 residues. The junction had 7 bases not matched to a gene; V was cut back by 4 bases and J by 7 bases. CDR3 DNA: TGCGCCAGCAGCCTCGGACAGGGGGCGCAGAATGAGCAGTTCTTC. Translation: CASSLGQGAQNEQFF. Variable domain in full (rest from reference TRBV5-1 and TRBJ2-1): KAGVTQTPRYLIKTRGQQVTLSCSPISGHRSVSWYQQTPGQGLQFLFEYFSETQRNKGNFPGRFSGRQFSNSRSEMNVSTLELGDSALYLCASSLGQGAQNEQFFGPGTRLTVL.

The V call is TRBV19, the J call TRBJ1-2, with 9 bases identical to TRBD1. CDR1 and CDR2 (germline): LNHDA, SQIVND (reference sequence). CDR3 length equals 13 residues. Trimming cost V 10 bases and J 2 bases; bases outside gene matches: 5. CDR3 coding DNA: TGTGCCATTCGGGACAGGGCCAACTATGGCTACACCTTC. This codes for CAIRDRANYGYTF.

This chain uses TRBV12-3 or TRBV12-4 with TRBJ1-5; D not resolved. Trimming shortened V by 3 bases and J by 4 bases, and 7 bases separated the two germline ends. This CDR3 contains 13 residues. The CDR3 sequence: CASSFSKNQPQHF. In DNA form, the CDR3 reads TGTGCCAGCAGTTTTTCGAAGAATCAGCCCCAGCATTTT.